The rows below give T cell receptor beta chains drawn from one sample of a study of T cell responses to AZD1222 COVID-19 vaccine. Generated by immunoSEQ multiplex PCR, the TCRdb table keeps only in-frame clones and is missing some. The sample lists about 180,000 clones; roughly 94% were seen once. This material consisted of peripheral blood, taken 28 days after the second AZD1222 dose. These receptors were collected from an adult who received the AZD1222 COVID-19 vaccine. Both conserved end residues are part of each CDR3. The order of the fields is V gene, clone size, D gene, J gene, CDR3 protein, CDR3 DNA. A D gene is named only where the DNA matches it firmly. Expanded clones are given a class, and other clones once, few, many or no size at all.

TRBV5-4	NA	TRBD1	TRBJ1-1	CASSADRLTNTEAFF	TGTGCCAGCAGCGCGGACAGGTTAACGAACACTGAAGCTTTCTTT
TRBV4-3	NA	NA	TRBJ1-1	CASSQGELGYPWATEAFF	TGCGCCAGCAGCCAAGGCGAGCTGGGATACCCATGGGCCACTGAAGCTTTCTTT
TRBV10-3	NA	NA	TRBJ2-7	CAISKNTETRAYEQYF	TGTGCCATCAGTAAGAACACGGAGACTAGAGCCTACGAGCAGTACTTC
TRBV3-1/TRBV3-2	NA	NA	TRBJ2-7	CASSQEVVEGGGDVLYEQYF	TGTGCCAGCAGCCAAGAGGTGGTGGAGGGGGGCGGGGACGTTCTCTACGAGCAGTACTTC
TRBV5-5	NA	NA	TRBJ1-1	CASSLVQGGTEAFF	TGTGCCAGCAGCTTGGTGCAGGGAGGCACTGAAGCTTTCTTT
TRBV5-8	NA	NA	TRBJ1-1	CASSLSTTEAFF	TGTGCCAGCAGCCTATCTACGACTGAAGCTTTCTTT
TRBV7-8	NA	TRBD1	TRBJ1-1	CASSDDRGPGGNTEAFF	TGTGCCAGCAGCGACGACAGGGGCCCGGGGGGCAACACTGAAGCTTTCTTT
TRBV30	NA	NA	TRBJ2-7	CAWSGTRNAYEQYF	TGTGCCTGGAGCGGGACCCGGAACGCCTACGAGCAGTACTTC
TRBV3-1/TRBV3-2	NA	NA	TRBJ2-1	CASSPGISSYNEQFF	TGTGCCAGCAGTCCAGGTATTAGCTCCTACAATGAGCAGTTCTTC
TRBV19	NA	NA	TRBJ2-2	CASSIGGSTGELFF	TGTGCCAGTAGTATAGGGGGGTCGACCGGGGAGCTGTTTTTT
TRBV7-9	NA	NA	TRBJ1-4	CASSFQSRGAKLFF	TGTGCCAGCAGCTTCCAGAGTCGGGGTGCAAAACTGTTTTTT
TRBV11-2	NA	TRBD1	TRBJ2-3	CASSPVWTGYPDTQYF	TGTGCCAGCAGTCCCGTTTGGACAGGGTACCCAGATACGCAGTATTTT
TRBV28	once	NA	TRBJ1-1	CASKLNMLGSTEAFF	TGTGCCAGCAAACTGAATATGTTAGGGAGCACTGAAGCTTTCTTT
TRBV7-9	few	NA	TRBJ2-6	CASSVSASGANVLTF	TGTGCCAGCAGCGTTAGCGCCTCTGGGGCCAACGTCCTGACTTTC
TRBV5-1	NA	TRBD1	TRBJ2-1	CASSSGQGGYNEQFF	TGCGCCAGCAGTTCGGGACAGGGAGGCTACAATGAGCAGTTCTTC
TRBV6-5	NA	NA	TRBJ2-5	CASSYGSKETQYF	TGTGCCAGCAGTTACGGCAGTAAAGAGACCCAGTACTTC
TRBV10-3	NA	TRBD1	TRBJ1-1	CAIRGRQGDTEAFF	TGTGCCATCAGGGGTCGACAGGGGGATACTGAAGCTTTCTTT
TRBV28	NA	NA	TRBJ2-7	CASSLLFTYEQYF	TGTGCCAGCAGTTTATTGTTTACCTACGAGCAGTACTTC
TRBV5-1	NA	TRBD1	TRBJ2-3	CASSLLGQGSDTQYF	TGCGCCAGCAGCTTGTTAGGACAGGGATCAGATACGCAGTATTTT
TRBV7-9	few	NA	TRBJ2-7	CASSLAPERPSAEQYF	TGTGCCAGCAGCCTAGCCCCAGAAAGACCCTCGGCCGAGCAGTACTTC
TRBV2	NA	NA	TRBJ1-4	CASSGGVDEKLFF	TGTGCCAGCAGTGGAGGAGTAGATGAAAAACTGTTTTTT
TRBV6-4	NA	NA	TRBJ1-1	CASSATAGNTEAFF	TGTGCCAGCAGTGCGACGGCGGGGAACACTGAAGCTTTCTTT
TRBV11-2	NA	NA	TRBJ2-3	CASSLARRMDTQYF	TGTGCCAGCAGCTTAGCACGAAGAATGGATACGCAGTATTTT
TRBV2	once	NA	TRBJ1-4	CASRLRAGYNEKLFF	TGTGCCAGCAGGTTACGAGCCGGATATAATGAAAAACTGTTTTTT